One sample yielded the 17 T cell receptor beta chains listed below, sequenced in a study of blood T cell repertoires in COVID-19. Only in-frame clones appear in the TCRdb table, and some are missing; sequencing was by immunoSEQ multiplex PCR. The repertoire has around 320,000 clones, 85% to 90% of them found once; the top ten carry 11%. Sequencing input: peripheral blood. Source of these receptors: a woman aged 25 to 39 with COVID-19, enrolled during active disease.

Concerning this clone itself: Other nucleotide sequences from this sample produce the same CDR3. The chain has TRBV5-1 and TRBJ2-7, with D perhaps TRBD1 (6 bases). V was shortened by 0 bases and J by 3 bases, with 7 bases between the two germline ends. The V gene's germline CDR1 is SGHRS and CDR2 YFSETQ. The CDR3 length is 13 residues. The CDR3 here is CASSLGQDYEQYF. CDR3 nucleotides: TGCGCCAGCAGCTTGGGACAGGACTACGAGCAGTACTTC.

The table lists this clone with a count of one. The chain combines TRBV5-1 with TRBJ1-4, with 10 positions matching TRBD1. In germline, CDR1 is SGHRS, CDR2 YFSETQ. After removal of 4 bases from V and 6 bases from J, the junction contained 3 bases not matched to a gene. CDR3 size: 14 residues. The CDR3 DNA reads TGCGCCAGCAGCCGGGGGACAGGGGATGAAAAACTGTTTTTT. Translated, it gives CASSRGTGDEKLFF.

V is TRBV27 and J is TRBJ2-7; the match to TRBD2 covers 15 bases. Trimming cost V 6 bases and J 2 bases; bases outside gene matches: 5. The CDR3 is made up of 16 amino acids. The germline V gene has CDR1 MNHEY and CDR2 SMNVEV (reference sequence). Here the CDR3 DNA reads TGTGCCAGCAGAGGACTAGCGGGGGGGCGAGCCTACGAGCAGTACTTC. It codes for CASRGLAGGRAYEQYF.

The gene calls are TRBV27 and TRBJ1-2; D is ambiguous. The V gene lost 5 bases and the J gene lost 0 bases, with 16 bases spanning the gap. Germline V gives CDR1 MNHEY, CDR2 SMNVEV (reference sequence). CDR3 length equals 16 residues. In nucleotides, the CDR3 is TGTGCCAGCAGTCCTACAGAGGGATACGCTAACTATGGCTACACCTTC. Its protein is CASSPTEGYANYGYTF.

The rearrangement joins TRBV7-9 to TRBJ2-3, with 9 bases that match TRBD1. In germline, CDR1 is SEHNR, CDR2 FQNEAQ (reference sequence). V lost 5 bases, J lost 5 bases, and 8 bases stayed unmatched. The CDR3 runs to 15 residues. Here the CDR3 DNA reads TGTGCCAGCAGCCCGACAGGGGGGGACGGAGATACGCAGTATTTT. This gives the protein CASSPTGGDGDTQYF.

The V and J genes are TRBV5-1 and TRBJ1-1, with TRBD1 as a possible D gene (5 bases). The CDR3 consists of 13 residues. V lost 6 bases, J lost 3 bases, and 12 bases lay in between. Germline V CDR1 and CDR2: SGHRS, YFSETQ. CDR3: CASNLPGHTEAFF. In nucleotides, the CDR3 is TGCGCCAGCAACCTGCCAGGGCACACTGAAGCTTTCTTT.

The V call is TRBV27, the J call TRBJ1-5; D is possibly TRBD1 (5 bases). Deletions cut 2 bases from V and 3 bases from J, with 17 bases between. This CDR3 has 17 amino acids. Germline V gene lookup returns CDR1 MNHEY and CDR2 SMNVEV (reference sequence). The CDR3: CASSLRGIGGNNQPQHF. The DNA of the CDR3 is TGTGCCAGCAGTTTAAGGGGCATAGGAGGGAACAATCAGCCCCAGCATTTT.

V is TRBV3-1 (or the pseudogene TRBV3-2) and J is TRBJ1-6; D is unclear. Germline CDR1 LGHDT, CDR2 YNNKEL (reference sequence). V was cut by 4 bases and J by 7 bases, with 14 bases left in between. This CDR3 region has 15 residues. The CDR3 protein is CASSPALGFNSPLHF. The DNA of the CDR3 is TGTGCCAGCAGCCCAGCGTTGGGTTTCAATTCACCCCTCCACTTT.

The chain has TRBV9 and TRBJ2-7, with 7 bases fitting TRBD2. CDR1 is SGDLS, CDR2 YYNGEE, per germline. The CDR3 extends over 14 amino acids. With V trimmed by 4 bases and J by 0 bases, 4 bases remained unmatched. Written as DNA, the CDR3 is TGTGCCAGCAGCACCCGGGACTACTCCTACGAGCAGTACTTC. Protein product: CASSTRDYSYEQYF.

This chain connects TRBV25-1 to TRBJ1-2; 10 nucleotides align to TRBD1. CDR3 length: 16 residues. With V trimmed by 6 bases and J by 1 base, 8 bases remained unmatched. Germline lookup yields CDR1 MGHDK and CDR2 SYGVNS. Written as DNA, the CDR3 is TGTGCCAGCAGGGGACTCGACAGGGGGCGTAACTATGGCTACACCTTC. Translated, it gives CASRGLDRGRNYGYTF.

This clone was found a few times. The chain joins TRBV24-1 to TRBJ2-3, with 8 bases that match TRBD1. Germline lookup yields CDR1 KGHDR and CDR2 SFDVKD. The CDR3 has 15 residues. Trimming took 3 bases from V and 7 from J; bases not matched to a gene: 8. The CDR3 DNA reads TGTGCCACCAGTGATGATTGGACAGGGCAAAATACGCAGTATTTT. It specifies CATSDDWTGQNTQYF.

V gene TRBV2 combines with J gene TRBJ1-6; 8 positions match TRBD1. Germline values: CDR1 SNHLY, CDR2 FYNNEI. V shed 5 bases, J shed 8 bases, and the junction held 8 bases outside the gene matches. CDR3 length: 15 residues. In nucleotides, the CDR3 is TGTGCCAGCAGTAGCTGGACAGGGTCGGATTCACCCCTCCACTTT. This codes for CASSSWTGSDSPLHF. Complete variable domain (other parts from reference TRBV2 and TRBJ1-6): EPEVTQTPSHQVTQMGQEVILRCVPISNHLYFYWYRQILGQKVEFLVSFYNNEISEKSEIFDDQFSVERPDGSNFTLKIRSTKLEDSAMYFCASSSWTGSDSPLHFGNGTRLTVT.

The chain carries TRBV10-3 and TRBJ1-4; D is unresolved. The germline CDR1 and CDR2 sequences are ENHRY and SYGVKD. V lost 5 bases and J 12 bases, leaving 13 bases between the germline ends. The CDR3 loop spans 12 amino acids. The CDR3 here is CAISTGGQELFF. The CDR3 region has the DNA TGTGCCATCAGTACTGGAGGTCAGGAACTGTTTTTT.

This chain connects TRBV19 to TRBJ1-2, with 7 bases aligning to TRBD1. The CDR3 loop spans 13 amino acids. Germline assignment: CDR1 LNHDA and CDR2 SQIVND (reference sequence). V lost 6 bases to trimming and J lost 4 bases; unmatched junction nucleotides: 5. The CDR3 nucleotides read TGTGCCAGTAGCATGGACAGGCTCTATGGCTACACCTTC. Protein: CASSMDRLYGYTF.

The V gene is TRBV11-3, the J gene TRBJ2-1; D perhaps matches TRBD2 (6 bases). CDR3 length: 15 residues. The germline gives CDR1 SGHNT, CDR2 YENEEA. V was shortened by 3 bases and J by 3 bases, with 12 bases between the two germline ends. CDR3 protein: CASSFTEGIYNEQFF. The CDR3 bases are TGTGCCAGCAGCTTCACGGAGGGGATCTACAATGAGCAGTTCTTC.

CDR3 loop: CASSLMDRGLVNEQFF. In DNA, the CDR3 is TGCGCCAGCAGCCTTATGGACAGGGGGCTAGTCAATGAGCAGTTCTTC. The chain uses TRBV4-1 and TRBJ2-1; TRBD1 matches 11 bases. V shed 4 bases, J shed 6 bases, and the junction held 8 bases outside the gene matches. The germline CDR1 and CDR2 sequences are MGHRA and YSYEKL. This CDR3 is 16 amino acids long.

Here the CDR3 reads CASSLGQQETQYF. For the CDR3, the DNA is TGTGCCAGCAGCCTGGGACAGCAAGAGACCCAGTACTTC. The chain couples TRBV5-6 to TRBJ2-5, with TRBD1 matching 7 bases. Germline CDR1 and CDR2: SGHDT and YYEEEE. The CDR3 runs 13 residues. After removal of 4 bases from V and 2 bases from J, the junction contained 2 bases not matched to a gene.